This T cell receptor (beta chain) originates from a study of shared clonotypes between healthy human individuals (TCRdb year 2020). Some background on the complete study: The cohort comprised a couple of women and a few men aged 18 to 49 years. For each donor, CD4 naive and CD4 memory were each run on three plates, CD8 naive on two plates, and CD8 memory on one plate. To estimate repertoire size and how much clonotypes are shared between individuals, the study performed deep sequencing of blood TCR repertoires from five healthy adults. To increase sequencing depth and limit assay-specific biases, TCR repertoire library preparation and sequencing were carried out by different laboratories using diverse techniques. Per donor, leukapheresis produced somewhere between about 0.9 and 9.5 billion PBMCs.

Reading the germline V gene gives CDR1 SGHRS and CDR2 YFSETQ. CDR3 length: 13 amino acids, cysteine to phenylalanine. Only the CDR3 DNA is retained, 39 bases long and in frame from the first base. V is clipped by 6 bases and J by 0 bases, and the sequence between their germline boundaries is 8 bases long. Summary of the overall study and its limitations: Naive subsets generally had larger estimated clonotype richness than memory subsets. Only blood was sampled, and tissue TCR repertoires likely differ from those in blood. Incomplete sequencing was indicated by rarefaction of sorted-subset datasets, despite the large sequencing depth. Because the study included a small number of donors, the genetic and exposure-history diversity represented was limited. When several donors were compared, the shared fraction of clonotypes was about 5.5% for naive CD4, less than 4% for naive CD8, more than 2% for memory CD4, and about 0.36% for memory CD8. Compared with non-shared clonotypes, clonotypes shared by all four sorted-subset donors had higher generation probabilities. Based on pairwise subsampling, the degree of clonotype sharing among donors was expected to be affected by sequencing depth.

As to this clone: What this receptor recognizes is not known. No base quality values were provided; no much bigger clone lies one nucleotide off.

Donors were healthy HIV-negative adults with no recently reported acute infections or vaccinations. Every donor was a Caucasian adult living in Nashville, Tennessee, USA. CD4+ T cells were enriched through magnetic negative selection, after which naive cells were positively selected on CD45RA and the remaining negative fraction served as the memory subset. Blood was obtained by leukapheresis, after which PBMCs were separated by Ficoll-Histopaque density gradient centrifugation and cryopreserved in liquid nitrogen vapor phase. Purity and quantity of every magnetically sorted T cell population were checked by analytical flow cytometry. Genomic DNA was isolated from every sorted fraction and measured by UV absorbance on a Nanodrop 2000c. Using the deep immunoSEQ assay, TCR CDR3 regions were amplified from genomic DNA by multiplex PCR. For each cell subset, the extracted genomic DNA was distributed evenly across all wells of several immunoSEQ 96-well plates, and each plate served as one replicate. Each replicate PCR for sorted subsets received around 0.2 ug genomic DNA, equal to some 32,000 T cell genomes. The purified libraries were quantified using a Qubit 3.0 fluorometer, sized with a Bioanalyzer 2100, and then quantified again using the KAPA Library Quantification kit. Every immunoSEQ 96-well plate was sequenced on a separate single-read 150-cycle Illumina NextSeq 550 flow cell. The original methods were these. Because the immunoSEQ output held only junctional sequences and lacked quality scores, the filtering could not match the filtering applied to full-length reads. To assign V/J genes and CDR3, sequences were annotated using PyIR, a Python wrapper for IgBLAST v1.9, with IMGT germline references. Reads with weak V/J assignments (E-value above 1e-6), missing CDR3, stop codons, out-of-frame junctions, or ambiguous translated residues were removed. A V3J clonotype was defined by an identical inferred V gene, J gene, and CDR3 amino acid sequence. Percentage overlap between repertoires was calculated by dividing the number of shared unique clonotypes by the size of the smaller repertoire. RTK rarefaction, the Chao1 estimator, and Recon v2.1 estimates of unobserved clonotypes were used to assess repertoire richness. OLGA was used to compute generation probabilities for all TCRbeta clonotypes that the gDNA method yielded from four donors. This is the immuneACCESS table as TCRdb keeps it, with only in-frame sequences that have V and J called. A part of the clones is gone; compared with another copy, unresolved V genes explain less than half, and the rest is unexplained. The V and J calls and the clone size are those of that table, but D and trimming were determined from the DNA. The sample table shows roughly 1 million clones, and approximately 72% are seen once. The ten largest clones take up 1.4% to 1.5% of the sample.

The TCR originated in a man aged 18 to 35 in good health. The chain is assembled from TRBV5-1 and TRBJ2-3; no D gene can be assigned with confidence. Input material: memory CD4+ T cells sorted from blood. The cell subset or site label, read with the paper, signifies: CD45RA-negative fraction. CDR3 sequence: CASNPGSTDTQYF. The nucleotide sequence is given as TGCGCCAGCAACCCAGGAAGCACAGATACGCAGTATTTT.